This passage covers 26 T cell receptor beta chains from one sample sequenced in a study of human T cells and chemical hapten exposure. Time point of the sample: pre-sensitization, week 0. The sample's treatment: therapeutic diphenylcyclopropenone sensitization with weekly scalp DPC. A single record per CDR3 protein comes from TCRdb applying MiXCR to the RACE reads. The top ten hold under 4% of the sample, which has some 98,000 distinct CDR3 sequences, less than 14% seen once. This specimen consisted of whole blood, obtained in connection with sensitization to the hapten diphenylcyclopropenone (DPC). The receptors were sampled from a woman aged 60-75 years with alopecia areata. Some clones in this sample may be carry-over from other donors' samples.

As concerns this clonotype: The junction departs from the called germline gene at one end, perhaps through a read error. The chain recombines TRBV20-1 with TRBJ2-5, with 7 nucleotides matching TRBD1. The germline V gene encodes CDR1 DFQATT and CDR2 SNEGSKA (reference sequence). CDR3 length equals 16 residues. For the CDR3, the DNA is TGCAGTGCTAGAGACCTTAACAGGGGCCCCGGCGAGACCCTGTACTTC. This translates into CSARDLNRGPGETLYF.

The chain combines TRBV20-1 with TRBJ1-3; 7 nucleotides match TRBD1. This CDR3 is built from 13 residues. With V trimmed by 2 bases and J by 5 bases, 3 bases remained unmatched. In germline, CDR1 is DFQATT, CDR2 SNEGSKA (reference sequence). CDR3 sequence (DNA): TGCAGTGCTAGACAGGGGGGCAGAAACACCATATATTTT. Its translation is CSARQGGRNTIYF.

This clonotype occurred many times. V usage is TRBV7-9 and J usage is TRBJ1-1, with TRBD1 identical over 8 bases. J was trimmed by 5 bases and V by 3 bases; bases with no gene match: 5. Germline lookup yields CDR1 SEHNR and CDR2 FQNEAQ (reference sequence). The CDR3 sequence is 14 residues long. The chain's CDR3 is CASSFPGGGTEAFF. As DNA, the CDR3 is TGTGCCAGCAGCTTCCCAGGGGGCGGAACTGAAGCTTTCTTT. The entire variable domain, with the rest obtained from reference TRBV7-9 and TRBJ1-1, is as follows: DTGVSQNPRHKITKRGQNVTFRCDPISEHNRLYWYRQTLGQGPEFLTYFQNEAQLEKSRLLSDRFSAERPKGSFSTLEIQRTEQGDSAMYLCASSFPGGGTEAFFGQGTRLTVV.

This clonotype has a count of ten or more. The chain links TRBV30 to TRBJ1-1; D is possibly TRBD1 (5 bases). The CDR3 runs to 12 residues. Germline V gene lookup returns CDR1 GTSNPN and CDR2 SVGIG (reference sequence). V lost 3 bases and J lost 5, with 10 bases in between. The DNA of the CDR3 is TGTGCCTGGAGCGGGGGAGGTACTGAAGCTTTCTTT. It yields the protein CAWSGGGTEAFF.

This clonotype was counted a few times. V usage is TRBV19 and J usage is TRBJ1-2; D is possibly TRBD1 (5 bases). V was pared by 6 bases and J by 2 bases, with 19 bases between. Germline-derived CDR1 and CDR2 are LNHDA and SQIVND (reference sequence). The CDR3 loop spans 16 amino acids. This CDR3 is CASRRHSDSPNYGYTF. CDR3 coding DNA: TGTGCCAGTAGAAGACACTCCGACAGCCCAAACTATGGCTACACCTTC.

Only a few counts were recorded for this clonotype. The chain couples TRBV3-1 to TRBJ2-2; D gene ambiguous. V was clipped by 1 base and J by 2 bases, with 5 bases between them. The CDR3 is 14 amino acids. Germline CDR1 is LGHDT and CDR2 is YNNKEL (reference sequence). The CDR3 reads CASSQGHNTGELFF. In DNA form, the CDR3 reads TGTGCCAGCAGCCAAGGGCATAACACCGGGGAGCTGTTTTTT.

The chain couples TRBV6-1 to TRBJ1-2; D perhaps matches TRBD1 (5 bases). CDR1 is MNHNS, CDR2 SASEGT, per germline. V shed 5 bases and J shed 0 bases, with 19 bases lying between them. CDR3 length equals 17 residues. The CDR3 loop is CASSRDGGNRANYGYTF. In DNA, the CDR3 is TGTGCCAGCAGTAGGGACGGAGGGAATCGGGCTAACTATGGCTACACCTTC.

This clonotype was observed a handful of times. CDR3 in amino acids: CASSFDQLPVFF. In DNA form, the CDR3 reads TGTGCCAGCAGCTTTGATCAGCTGCCCGTGTTTTTT. The chain uses TRBV7-9 and TRBJ1-4; D uncertain. Trimming removed 3 bases from V and 15 bases from J, with 14 bases in between. In germline, CDR1 is SEHNR, CDR2 FQNEAQ (reference sequence). This CDR3 is built from 12 residues. The full variable domain, completed using reference TRBV7-9 and TRBJ1-4, is DTGVSQNPRHKITKRGQNVTFRCDPISEHNRLYWYRQTLGQGPEFLTYFQNEAQLEKSRLLSDRFSAERPKGSFSTLEIQRTEQGDSAMYLCASSFDQLPVFFGSGTQLSVL.

This clonotype was seen repeatedly, ten times or more. The V and J genes are TRBV14 and TRBJ2-4; D is perhaps TRBD1 or TRBD2 (6 bases each). Germline CDR1 SGHDN, CDR2 FVKESK. There are 12 residues in the CDR3. Trimming pared 6 bases from V and 6 bases from J, leaving 9 bases between. CDR3 sequence (DNA): TGTGCCAGCAGTCCGGGGGCAAACATTCAGTACTTC. As protein: CASSPGANIQYF.

This clonotype was observed a few times. V usage is TRBV7-6 and J usage is TRBJ2-3; 9 nucleotides agree with TRBD2. The germline V gene encodes CDR1 SGHVS and CDR2 FNYEAQ. V gave up 0 bases and J gave up 3 bases; unmatched junction bases: 4. The CDR3 covers 16 residues. In nucleotides, the CDR3 is TGTGCCAGCAGCTTAGCGGTAGCGGGGGCGACAGATACGCAGTATTTT. Translation gives CASSLAVAGATDTQYF.

The chain employs TRBV12-3 or TRBV12-4 and TRBJ1-1, with TRBD1 matching 7 bases. Losses at the gene ends were 6 bases for V and 4 bases for J; bases not matched to a gene: 5. The CDR3 length is 13 residues. In nucleotides, the CDR3 is TGTGCCAGCAGCTATACAGGGGTCACTGAAGCTTTCTTT. It specifies CASSYTGVTEAFF.

This clonotype was found many times. CDR3 DNA: TGTGCCAGCAAAATCGGGAAGAATTCACCCCTCCACTTT. Encoded protein: CASKIGKNSPLHF. V gene TRBV27 combines with J gene TRBJ1-6, with D hard to call. V was clipped by 7 bases and J by 7 bases, with 11 bases between them. CDR3 length: 13 amino acids. CDR1 is MNHEY, CDR2 SMNVEV, per germline (reference sequence).

This clonotype was counted a few times. The V gene is TRBV7-6, the J gene TRBJ2-2, with D possibly matching TRBD2 (6 bases). The CDR3 is 16 amino acids. In germline, CDR1 is SGHVS, CDR2 FNYEAQ. With 5 bases removed from V and 0 bases from J, the gap between germline ends came to 13 bases. CDR3 in DNA: TGTGCCAGCAGCCGGGGGTCGGCAGCGAACACCGGGGAGCTGTTTTTT. As protein: CASSRGSAANTGELFF.

This clonotype has at least ten counts. The chain recombines TRBV4-2 with TRBJ2-6, with D possibly TRBD1 on 5 matching bases. Trimming removed 4 bases at V and 0 bases at J, with 25 bases between. Germline CDR1 reads LGHNA; CDR2 reads YNFKEQ. The CDR3 has 21 amino acids. CDR3 loop: CASSLKWGPGTGLSGANVLTF. DNA for the CDR3: TGTGCCAGCAGCCTTAAATGGGGCCCCGGCACAGGCCTCTCTGGGGCCAACGTCCTGACTTTC.

This clonotype was found many times. The chain has TRBV29-1 and TRBJ1-2, with D perhaps TRBD1 (6 bases). The germline V gene encodes CDR1 SQVTM and CDR2 ANQGSEA. This CDR3 has 14 amino acids. The V gene lost 3 bases and the J gene lost 2 bases, with 13 bases spanning the gap. Here the CDR3 reads CSVDLGGLNYGYTF. DNA for the CDR3: TGCAGCGTTGACCTAGGGGGACTAAACTATGGCTACACCTTC.

Many counts were recorded for this clonotype. The chain uses TRBV12-3 or TRBV12-4 and TRBJ1-1; D might be TRBD1 (6 bases). This CDR3 contains 13 residues. V lost 6 bases to trimming and J lost 2 bases, with 10 bases between them. The CDR3 DNA reads TGTGCCAGCAGCCGCAGGGGAAACACTGAAGCTTTCTTT. Its translation: CASSRRGNTEAFF.

This clonotype was seen a few times. The chain links TRBV2 to TRBJ1-1, with D hard to call. Trimming removed 2 bases from V and 1 base from J, with 5 bases in between. There are 13 residues in the CDR3. CDR1 is SNHLY, CDR2 FYNNEI, per germline. Here the CDR3 reads CASSEWRNTEAFF. For the CDR3, the DNA is TGTGCCAGCAGTGAATGGAGGAACACTGAAGCTTTCTTT.

This clonotype was found many times. This rearrangement joins TRBV6-2 or TRBV6-3 to TRBJ2-3; possible D gene TRBD2, 6 bases. Deletions cut 6 bases from V and 0 bases from J, with 13 bases between. Germline CDR1 is MNHEY and CDR2 is SVGEGT. This CDR3 has 15 residues. The DNA for the CDR3 is TGTGCCAGCAGGCGGGGATTGACTAGCACAGATACGCAGTATTTT. It translates to CASRRGLTSTDTQYF.

A few counts support this clonotype. The chain is built from TRBV2 and TRBJ1-5, with TRBD1 as a possible D gene (5 bases). V lost 8 bases, J lost 3 bases, and 14 bases lay in between. The CDR3 spans 14 residues. Per germline, CDR1 SNHLY and CDR2 FYNNEI. The CDR3 here is CASGLDSYNQPQHF. CDR3 coding DNA: TGTGCCAGCGGCCTCGACAGCTACAATCAGCCCCAGCATTTT.

This clonotype came up a few times. CDR3 loop: CASSGQGQNSPLHF. Written as DNA, the CDR3 is TGTGCCAGCAGCGGTCAGGGTCAGAATTCACCCCTCCACTTT. V gene TRBV13 combines with J gene TRBJ1-6; perhaps TRBD1 as D (5 bases). V lost 5 bases, J lost 7 bases, and 12 bases lay in between. This CDR3 is built from 14 residues. The germline V gene encodes CDR1 PRHDT and CDR2 FYEKMQ (reference sequence).

The chain joins TRBV10-3 to TRBJ1-1; 10 nucleotides line up with TRBD1. The CDR3 has 13 residues. The germline CDR1 and CDR2 sequences are ENHRY and SYGVKD. The J segment lost 11 bases and the V segment lost 6 bases, leaving 9 bases of the junction unmatched. The DNA of the CDR3 is TGTGCCATCAGCCTGGGGACAGGGGACAGGGCTTTCTTT. Translating gives CAISLGTGDRAFF.

This clonotype was seen a handful of times. J is TRBJ2-2 and V is TRBV2, with 10 bases lining up with TRBD2. The CDR3 is made up of 15 amino acids. Germline CDR1 SNHLY, CDR2 FYNNEI. The V gene end was trimmed by 6 bases and the J gene end by 2 bases; junction bases not matched to a gene: 3. CDR3 in DNA: TGTGCCAGCAGCGGACTAGCGGTAAACACCGGGGAGCTGTTTTTT. Translated, it gives CASSGLAVNTGELFF.

V gene TRBV11-2 combines with J gene TRBJ2-7; D is unresolved. V was shortened by 3 bases and J by 4 bases, with 10 bases between the two germline ends. This CDR3 spans 13 amino acids. CDR1 is SGHAT, CDR2 FQNNGV, per germline. The CDR3 region has the DNA TGTGCCAGCAGCTTGATAGGGAAATACGAGCAGTACTTC. As protein: CASSLIGKYEQYF.

This clonotype appeared many times. The chain has TRBV12-3 or TRBV12-4 and TRBJ2-7; possible D gene TRBD2, 5 bases. Trimming cost V 8 bases and J 2 bases, with 10 bases left between them. The CDR3 sequence is 12 residues long. In DNA, the CDR3 is TGTGCCAGCGGGAGCTGGGCCTACGAGCAGTACTTC. Its protein product is CASGSWAYEQYF.

Comments on this clonotype: Possible read error: a much larger clone is one base away. The J gene is TRBJ2-7, the V gene TRBV2, with 10 bases that match TRBD2. Trimming cost V 7 bases and J 3 bases; bases outside gene matches: 6. From germline, CDR1 is SNHLY and CDR2 FYNNEI. The CDR3 is made up of 14 amino acids. The CDR3 sequence: CASTQASGGYEQYF. CDR3 nucleotides: TGTGCCAGCACTCAGGCTAGCGGGGGCTACGAGCAGTACTTC.

In this sample, this clonotype turned up a few times. J is TRBJ1-1 and V is TRBV6-1; the D is unclear. The CDR3 totals 13 residues. CDR1 MNHNS and CDR2 SASEGT come from the germline V gene. The V gene lost 8 bases and the J gene lost 3 bases, with 13 bases spanning the gap. The DNA of the CDR3 is TGTGCCAGCTCGGTCCAGGTTGACACTGAAGCTTTCTTT. Translation: CASSVQVDTEAFF.